This is a list of T cell receptor beta chains from one sample in a study of cytomegalovirus exposure and HLA in healthy donors. The protocol was immunoSEQ multiplex PCR, while the TCRdb copy is restricted to in-frame clones and leaves out a portion. The repertoire consists of roughly 100,000 clones, with around four fifths occurring once and the leading ten covering 2.6%. The specimen sequenced was PBMCs. Source of these receptors: a man aged 40-49 years in good health and CMV-seronegative. Both conserved end residues are part of each CDR3. D genes are given only for firm matches. Size values are once, few and many counts, or a class for expanded clones, and some rows have none.

v_gene	d_gene	j_gene	abundance	CDR3aa	CDR3nt
TRBV9	-	TRBJ2-3	-	CASTLGHITDTQYF	TGTGCCAGCACCCTCGGACATATCACAGATACGCAGTATTTT
TRBV10-3	-	TRBJ2-1	once	CAISVSRSHDEQFF	TGTGCCATCAGTGTATCGCGATCCCACGATGAGCAGTTCTTC
TRBV4-2	-	TRBJ2-3	-	CASSQVVGAEGATDTQYF	TGTGCCAGCAGCCAAGTAGTCGGCGCGGAAGGGGCCACAGATACGCAGTATTTT
TRBV5-1	TRBD1	TRBJ1-6	once	CASSRDRFNSPLHF	TGCGCCAGCAGCAGGGACAGGTTCAATTCACCCCTCCACTTT
TRBV7-9	-	TRBJ2-7	-	CSSSPRTPGNDSAYEQYF	TGTTCCAGCAGCCCGCGGACCCCCGGGAACGACTCCGCCTACGAGCAGTACTTC
TRBV6-5	TRBD1	TRBJ2-1	-	CASRSGTGLNEQFF	TGTGCCAGCAGATCCGGGACAGGGCTCAATGAGCAGTTCTTC
TRBV11-2	-	TRBJ1-4	-	CASSFGRGREKLFF	TGTGCCAGCAGCTTCGGTAGGGGCAGGGAAAAACTGTTTTTT
TRBV19	-	TRBJ2-6	few	CASNLLPGQSRPGANVLTF	TGTGCCAGTAACTTGTTGCCAGGACAGAGTCGTCCTGGGGCCAACGTCCTGACTTTC
TRBV29-1	TRBD1	TRBJ2-7	-	CSVEGQGHGEQYF	TGCAGCGTTGAGGGACAGGGACATGGGGAGCAGTACTTC
TRBV7-2	-	TRBJ2-2	-	CASSLSGAGELFF	TGTGCCAGCAGCTTGTCCGGGGCCGGGGAGCTGTTTTTT
TRBV4-3	TRBD2	TRBJ2-2	-	CASSQTSGGYTGELFF	TGCGCCAGCAGCCAAACTAGCGGGGGGTACACCGGGGAGCTGTTTTTT
TRBV7-9	-	TRBJ1-1	-	CASSPTQTANTEAFF	TGTGCCAGCAGCCCGACTCAGACAGCGAACACTGAAGCTTTCTTT
TRBV15	TRBD1	TRBJ1-5	-	CATSRGGRGLRPQHF	TGTGCCACCAGCCGCGGGGGGAGGGGGCTTCGGCCCCAGCATTTT
TRBV4-1	-	TRBJ2-3	few	CASSRSRVTQDTQYF	TGCGCCAGCAGCCGGAGCAGGGTCACGCAAGATACGCAGTATTTT
TRBV6-6	-	TRBJ2-1	-	CASRAGGATYNEQFF	TGTGCCAGCAGGGCTGGGGGGGCAACCTACAATGAGCAGTTCTTC
TRBV19	-	TRBJ2-1	-	CASSMGGYNEQFF	TGTGCCAGTAGTATGGGGGGATACAATGAGCAGTTCTTC
TRBV18	-	TRBJ1-1	-	CASSPRRVELNTEAFF	TGTGCCAGCTCACCACGACGGGTCGAGCTGAACACTGAAGCTTTCTTT
TRBV28	-	TRBJ1-2	once	CASSRTEGSRSLYGYTF	TGTGCCAGCAGTAGAACTGAGGGCAGCAGATCCTTATATGGCTACACCTTC
TRBV10-2	-	TRBJ1-5	-	CASSESNQGGQPQHF	TGCGCCAGCAGTGAGTCGAATCAGGGTGGACAGCCCCAGCATTTT
TRBV5-1	-	TRBJ2-2	-	CASSLERGRYRELFF	TGCGCCAGCAGCTTGGAACGGGGAAGGTACCGGGAGCTGTTTTTT
TRBV7-3	-	TRBJ2-4	-	CASSSGPRDIQYF	TGTGCCAGCAGCTCAGGACCGAGGGACATTCAGTACTTC
TRBV5-4	TRBD1	TRBJ1-2	once	CASSPSPDRAYTF	TGTGCCAGCAGCCCATCCCCCGACAGGGCCTACACCTTC
TRBV7-3	-	TRBJ2-7	-	CASSLTGGQSYEQYF	TGTGCCAGCAGCTTAACAGGGGGTCAGTCCTACGAGCAGTACTTC
TRBV7-3	-	TRBJ2-1	-	CASSPGLLGSYNEQFF	TGTGCCAGCAGCCCGGGACTTCTAGGCTCCTACAATGAGCAGTTCTTC
TRBV19	-	TRBJ2-3	-	CASTTTGVGTDTQYF	TGTGCCAGTACCACCACGGGGGTGGGCACAGATACGCAGTATTTT
TRBV29-1	-	TRBJ1-2	-	CSVLDRRYGYTF	TGCAGCGTTCTAGATAGGCGCTATGGCTACACCTTC
TRBV2	-	TRBJ2-6	-	CASSGSSSGANVLTF	TGTGCCAGCAGCGGGAGTAGCTCTGGGGCCAACGTCCTGACTTTC
TRBV5-6	TRBD1	TRBJ1-4	-	CASSLRQGLEKLFF	TGTGCCAGCAGCCTAAGACAGGGACTCGAAAAACTGTTTTTT
TRBV6-1	TRBD1	TRBJ2-7	-	CASSERTGISYEQYF	TGTGCCAGCAGTGAGAGGACAGGGATATCCTACGAGCAGTACTTC
TRBV12-5	TRBD1	TRBJ2-5	-	CASGPGTGGRETQYF	TGTGCTAGTGGACCCGGGACAGGGGGCCGGGAGACCCAGTACTTC
TRBV2	-	TRBJ2-7	-	CASKFSGGAFSYEQYF	TGTGCCAGCAAGTTTTCGGGGGGCGCCTTCTCCTACGAGCAGTACTTC
TRBV7-9	-	TRBJ1-2	-	CASSLFPNTF	TGTGCCAGCAGCTTATTCCCCAACACCTTC